This T cell receptor beta chain was sequenced during a study of CD8+ T cells in alopecia areata. The overall study: Tofacitinib dosing lasted 6 to 18 months, which was then followed by 6 months off drug.

Germline CDR1 reads SGDLS; CDR2 reads YYNGEE. V was cut by 0 bases and J by 6 bases, with 12 bases left in between. The CDR3 runs 14 residues. RNA extraction was followed by reverse transcription into cDNA, which acted as the sequencing template. Data came from immunoSEQ multiplex PCR; TCRdb stores just in-frame clones and leaves some out. The table includes around 250,000 clones, under 70% detected once. Sequenced here: CD4+ T cells sorted from blood, sampled at week 0. The source is a human donor with alopecia areata. The rearrangement uses TRBV9 and TRBJ1-1, with D uncertain. The CDR3 DNA reads as TGTGCCAGCAGCGTAGTGCCCCAGAGCCCTGAAGCTTTCTTT. Translating gives CASSVVPQSPEAFF.